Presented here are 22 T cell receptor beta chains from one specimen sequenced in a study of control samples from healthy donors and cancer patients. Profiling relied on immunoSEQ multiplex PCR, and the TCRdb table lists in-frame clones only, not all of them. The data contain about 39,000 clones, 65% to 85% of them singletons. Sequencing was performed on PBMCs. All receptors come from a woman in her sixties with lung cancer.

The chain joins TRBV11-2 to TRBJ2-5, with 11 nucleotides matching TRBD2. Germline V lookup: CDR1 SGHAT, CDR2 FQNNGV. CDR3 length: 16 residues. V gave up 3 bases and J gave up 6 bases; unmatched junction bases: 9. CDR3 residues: CASSLGSSGRLKTQYF. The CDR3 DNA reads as TGTGCCAGCAGCTTGGGTTCTAGCGGGAGGTTGAAGACCCAGTACTTC.

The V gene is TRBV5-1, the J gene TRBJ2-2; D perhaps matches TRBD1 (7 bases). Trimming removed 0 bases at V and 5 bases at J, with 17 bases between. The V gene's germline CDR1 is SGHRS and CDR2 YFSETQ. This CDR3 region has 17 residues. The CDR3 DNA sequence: TGCGCCAGCAGCTTGGAAGGAGGGGGCCCGGGAACCGGGGAGCTGTTTTTT. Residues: CASSLEGGGPGTGELFF.

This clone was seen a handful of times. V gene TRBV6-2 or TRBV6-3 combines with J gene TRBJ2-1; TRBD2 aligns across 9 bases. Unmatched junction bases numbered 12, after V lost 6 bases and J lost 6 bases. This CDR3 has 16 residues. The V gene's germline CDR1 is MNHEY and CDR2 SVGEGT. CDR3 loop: CASSHLRVAGANEQFF. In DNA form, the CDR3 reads TGTGCCAGCAGCCACCTTAGAGTAGCGGGAGCCAATGAGCAGTTCTTC.

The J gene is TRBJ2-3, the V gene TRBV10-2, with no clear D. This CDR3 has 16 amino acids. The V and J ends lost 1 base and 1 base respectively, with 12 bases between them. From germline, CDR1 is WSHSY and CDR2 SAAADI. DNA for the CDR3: TGCGCCAGCAGTGAGTGGAGCTCCCTCGGCACAGATACGCAGTATTTT. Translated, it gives CASSEWSSLGTDTQYF.

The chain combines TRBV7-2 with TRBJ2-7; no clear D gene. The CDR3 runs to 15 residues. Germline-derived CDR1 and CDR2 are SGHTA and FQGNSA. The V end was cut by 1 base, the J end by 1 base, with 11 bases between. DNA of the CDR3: TGTGCCAGCAGCTTAGGTGGTCAGGTTTCCTACGAGCAGTACTTC. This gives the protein CASSLGGQVSYEQYF. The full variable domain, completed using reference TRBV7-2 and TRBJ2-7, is GAGVSQSPSNKVTEKGKDVELRCDPISGHTALYWYRQSLGQGLEFLIYFQGNSAPDKSGLPSDRFSAERTGGSVSTLTIQRTQQEDSAVYLCASSLGGQVSYEQYFGPGTRLTVT.

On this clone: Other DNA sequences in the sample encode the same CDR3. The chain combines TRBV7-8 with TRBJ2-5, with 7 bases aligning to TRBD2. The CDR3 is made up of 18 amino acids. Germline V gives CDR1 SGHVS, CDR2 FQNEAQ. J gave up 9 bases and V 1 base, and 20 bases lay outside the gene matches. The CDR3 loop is CASSLDPRLAGPWRAQYF. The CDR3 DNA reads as TGTGCCAGCAGCTTAGACCCTCGGTTAGCGGGCCCGTGGAGGGCCCAGTACTTC.

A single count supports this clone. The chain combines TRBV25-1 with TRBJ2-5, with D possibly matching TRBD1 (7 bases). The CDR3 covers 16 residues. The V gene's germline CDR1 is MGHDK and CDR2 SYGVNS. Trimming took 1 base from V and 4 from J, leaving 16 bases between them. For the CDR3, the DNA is TGTGCCAGCAGTGAATCATGGGGGGACAGAGCAGAGACCCAGTACTTC. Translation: CASSESWGDRAETQYF.

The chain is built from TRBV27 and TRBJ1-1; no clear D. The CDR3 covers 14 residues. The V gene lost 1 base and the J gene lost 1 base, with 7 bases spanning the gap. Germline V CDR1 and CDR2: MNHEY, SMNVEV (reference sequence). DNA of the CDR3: TGTGCCAGCAGTTTATTGGCAGGGAACACTGAAGCTTTCTTT. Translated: CASSLLAGNTEAFF.

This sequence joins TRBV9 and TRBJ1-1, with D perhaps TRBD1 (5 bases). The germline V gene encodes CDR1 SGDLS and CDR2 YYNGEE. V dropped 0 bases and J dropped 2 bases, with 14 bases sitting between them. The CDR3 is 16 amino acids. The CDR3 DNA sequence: TGTGCCAGCAGCGTAGGGGGGTCGAGGGGAAACACTGAAGCTTTCTTT. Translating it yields CASSVGGSRGNTEAFF. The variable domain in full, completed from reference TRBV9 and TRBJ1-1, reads DSGVTQTPKHLITATGQRVTLRCSPRSGDLSVYWYQQSLDQGLQFLIQYYNGEERAKGNILERFSAQQFPDLHSELNLSSLELGDSALYFCASSVGGSRGNTEAFFGQGTRLTVV.

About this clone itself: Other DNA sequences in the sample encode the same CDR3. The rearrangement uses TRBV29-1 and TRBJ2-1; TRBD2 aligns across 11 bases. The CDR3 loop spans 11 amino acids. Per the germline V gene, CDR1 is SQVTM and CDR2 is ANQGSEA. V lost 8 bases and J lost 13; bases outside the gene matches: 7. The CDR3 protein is CSSRLAGFQFF. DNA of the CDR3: TGCAGCTCCCGACTAGCGGGATTTCAGTTCTTC.

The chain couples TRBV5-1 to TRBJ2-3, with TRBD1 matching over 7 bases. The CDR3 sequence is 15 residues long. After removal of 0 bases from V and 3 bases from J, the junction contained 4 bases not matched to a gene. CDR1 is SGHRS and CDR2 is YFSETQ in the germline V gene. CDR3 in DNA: TGCGCCAGCAGCTTGGGACAGGGAGAAACAGATACGCAGTATTTT. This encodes CASSLGQGETDTQYF. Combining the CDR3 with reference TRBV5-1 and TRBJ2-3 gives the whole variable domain KAGVTQTPRYLIKTRGQQVTLSCSPISGHRSVSWYQQTPGQGLQFLFEYFSETQRNKGNFPGRFSGRQFSNSRSEMNVSTLELGDSALYLCASSLGQGETDTQYFGPGTRLTVL.

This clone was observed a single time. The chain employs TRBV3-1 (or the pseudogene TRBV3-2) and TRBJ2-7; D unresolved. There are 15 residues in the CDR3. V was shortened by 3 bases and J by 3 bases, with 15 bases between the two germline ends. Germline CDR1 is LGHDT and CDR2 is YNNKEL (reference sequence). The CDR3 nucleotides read TGTGCCAGCAGCCAGTTACAGTGGGGTAACTACGAGCAGTACTTC. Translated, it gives CASSQLQWGNYEQYF.

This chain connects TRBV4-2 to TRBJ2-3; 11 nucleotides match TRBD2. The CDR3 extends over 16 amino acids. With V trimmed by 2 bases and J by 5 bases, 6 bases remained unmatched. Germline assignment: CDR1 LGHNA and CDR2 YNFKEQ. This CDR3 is CASSQHPGTSGDTQYF. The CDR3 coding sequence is TGTGCCAGCAGCCAACACCCCGGGACTAGCGGAGATACGCAGTATTTT.

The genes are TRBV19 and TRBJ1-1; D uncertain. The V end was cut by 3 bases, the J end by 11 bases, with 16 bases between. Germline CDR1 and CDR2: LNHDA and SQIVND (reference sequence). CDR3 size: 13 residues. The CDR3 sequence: CASSIRTSEGAFF. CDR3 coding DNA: TGTGCCAGTAGTATCCGAACTTCGGAAGGCGCTTTCTTT.

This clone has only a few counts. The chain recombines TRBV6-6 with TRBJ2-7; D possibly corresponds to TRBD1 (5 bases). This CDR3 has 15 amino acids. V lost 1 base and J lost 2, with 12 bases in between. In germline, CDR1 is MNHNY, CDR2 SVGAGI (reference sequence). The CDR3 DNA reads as TGTGCCAGCAGTTACTTGGCAGGGATGACCTACGAGCAGTACTTC. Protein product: CASSYLAGMTYEQYF.

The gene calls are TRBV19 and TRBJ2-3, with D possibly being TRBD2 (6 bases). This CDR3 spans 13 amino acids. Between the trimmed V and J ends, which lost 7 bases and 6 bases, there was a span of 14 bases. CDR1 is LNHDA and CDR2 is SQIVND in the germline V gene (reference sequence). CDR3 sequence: CASIAVGADTQYF. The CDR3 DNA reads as TGTGCCAGTATAGCGGTCGGGGCGGATACGCAGTATTTT.

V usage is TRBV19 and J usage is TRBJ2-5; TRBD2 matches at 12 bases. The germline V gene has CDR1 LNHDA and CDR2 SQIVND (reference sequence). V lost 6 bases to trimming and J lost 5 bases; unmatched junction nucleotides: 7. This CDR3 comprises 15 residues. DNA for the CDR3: TGTGCCAGTAGATCCGGGACTAGCGGGTGGGAGACCCAGTACTTC. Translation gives CASRSGTSGWETQYF.

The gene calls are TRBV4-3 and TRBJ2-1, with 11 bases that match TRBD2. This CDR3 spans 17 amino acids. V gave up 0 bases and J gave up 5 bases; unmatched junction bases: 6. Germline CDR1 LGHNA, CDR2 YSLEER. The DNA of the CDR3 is TGCGCCAGCAGCCAAGAAGCTGGGACTAGCGGAAACAATGAGCAGTTCTTC. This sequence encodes CASSQEAGTSGNNEQFF.

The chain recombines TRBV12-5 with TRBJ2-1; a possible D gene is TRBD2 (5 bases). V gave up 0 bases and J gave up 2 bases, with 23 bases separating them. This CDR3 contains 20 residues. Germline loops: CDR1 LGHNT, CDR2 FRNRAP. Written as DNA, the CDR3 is TGTGCTAGTGGTTTGGTAAGGGCTAGCTACTTAAGTAACACCTACAATGAGCAGTTCTTC. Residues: CASGLVRASYLSNTYNEQFF. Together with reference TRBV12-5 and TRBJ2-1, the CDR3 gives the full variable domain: DARVTQTPRHKVTEMGQEVTMRCQPILGHNTVFWYRQTMMQGLELLAYFRNRAPLDDSGMPKDRFSAEMPDATLATLKIQPSEPRDSAVYFCASGLVRASYLSNTYNEQFFGPGTRLTVL.

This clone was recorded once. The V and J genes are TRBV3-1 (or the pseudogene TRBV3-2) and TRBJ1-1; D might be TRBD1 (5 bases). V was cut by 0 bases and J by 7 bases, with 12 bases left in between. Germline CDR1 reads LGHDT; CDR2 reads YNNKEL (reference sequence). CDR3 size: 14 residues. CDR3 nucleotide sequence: TGTGCCAGCAGCCAAGATCAGGGAATGGGTGAAGCTTTCTTT. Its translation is CASSQDQGMGEAFF.

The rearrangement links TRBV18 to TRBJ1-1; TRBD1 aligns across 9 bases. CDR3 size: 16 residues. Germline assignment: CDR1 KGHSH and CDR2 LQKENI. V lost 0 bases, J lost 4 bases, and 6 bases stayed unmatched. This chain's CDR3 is CASSPPRTGEVTEAFF. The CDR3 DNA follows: TGTGCCAGCTCACCACCGCGGACAGGGGAGGTCACTGAAGCTTTCTTT.

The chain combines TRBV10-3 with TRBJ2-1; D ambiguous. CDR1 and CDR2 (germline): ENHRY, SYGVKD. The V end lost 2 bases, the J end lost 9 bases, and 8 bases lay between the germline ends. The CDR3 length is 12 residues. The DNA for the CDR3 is TGTGCCATCAGTGAGCAAGTCATTGAGCAGTTCTTC. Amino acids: CAISEQVIEQFF.